This entry lists 10 T cell receptor beta chains sequenced from one sample in a study of graft-versus-host responses after intestinal transplantation. Assay used: immunoSEQ multiplex PCR; TCRdb lists only in-frame clones, some missing. The data hold tens of thousands of clones, with 89% observed a single time. The starting material was PBMCs, obtained around 68 days after intestinal transplantation. The origin of the receptors is a human patient who received an intestinal transplant, so some T cells may come from the graft donor.

V gene TRBV13 combines with J gene TRBJ1-2, with 12 positions matching TRBD1. V lost 3 bases, J lost 6 bases, and 8 bases stayed unmatched. CDR3 length: 16 residues. CDR1 and CDR2 from the germline V gene are PRHDT and FYEKMQ (reference sequence). CDR3 nucleotide sequence: TGTGCCAGCAGCTTGGACCGGGACAGGGGGCGTCATGGCTACACCTTC. This encodes CASSLDRDRGRHGYTF.

The rearrangement links TRBV9 to TRBJ2-4; D perhaps matches TRBD2 (5 bases). CDR3 length: 15 residues. Trimming stripped 0 bases from V and 3 bases from J, with 10 bases between. Germline V gene lookup returns CDR1 SGDLS and CDR2 YYNGEE. The DNA for the CDR3 is TGTGCCAGCAGCGTAGGGATGGGGAGCAAAAACATTCAGTACTTC. Translated: CASSVGMGSKNIQYF. Variable domain in full (rest from reference TRBV9 and TRBJ2-4): DSGVTQTPKHLITATGQRVTLRCSPRSGDLSVYWYQQSLDQGLQFLIQYYNGEERAKGNILERFSAQQFPDLHSELNLSSLELGDSALYFCASSVGMGSKNIQYFGAGTRLSVL.

The chain combines TRBV9 with TRBJ2-1; D tentatively fits TRBD1 or TRBD2 (5 bases each). Trimming took off 3 bases at V and 3 bases at J, with 7 bases between the two ends. Germline V gives CDR1 SGDLS, CDR2 YYNGEE. This CDR3 is 13 amino acids long. The CDR3 region has the DNA TGTGCCAGCAGCGGGGGGATCTACAATGAGCAGTTCTTC. Amino acid sequence: CASSGGIYNEQFF.

V gene TRBV5-1 combines with J gene TRBJ2-5, with D maybe TRBD1 (6 bases). Germline V lookup: CDR1 SGHRS, CDR2 YFSETQ. V was trimmed by 0 bases and J by 7 bases, leaving 22 bases between them. This CDR3 has 17 residues. The CDR3 DNA follows: TGCGCCAGCAGCTTGGAGATGAGGAGTTGGGGGCTGGGGACCCAGTACTTC. Its translation is CASSLEMRSWGLGTQYF.

The rearrangement links TRBV5-1 to TRBJ1-2; TRBD1 agrees at 10 bases. Germline trimming cut 5 bases from V and 2 bases from J; bases unmatched to any gene: 9. Germline V gene data show CDR1 as SGHRS and CDR2 as YFSETQ. This CDR3 has 16 amino acids. CDR3 sequence reads: CASSGSRDRGNYGYTF. CDR3 DNA: TGCGCCAGCAGTGGGTCACGGGACAGGGGAAACTATGGCTACACCTTC.

The chain joins TRBV19 to TRBJ2-2; tentatively, D is TRBD2 (5 bases). V was cut by 7 bases and J by 1 base, with 13 bases left in between. This CDR3 is built from 15 residues. Germline assignment: CDR1 LNHDA and CDR2 SQIVND (reference sequence). The CDR3 reads CASTAGEVNTGELFF. The CDR3 nucleotides are TGTGCCAGTACCGCGGGCGAAGTGAACACCGGGGAGCTGTTTTTT.

The rearrangement uses TRBV7-2 and TRBJ2-1; 8 nucleotides align to TRBD1. J gave up 3 bases and V 4 bases, and 8 bases lay outside the gene matches. The CDR3 sequence is 16 residues long. Germline V gives CDR1 SGHTA, CDR2 FQGNSA. The CDR3 coding sequence is TGTGCCAGCAGCTCCGGACAGGGCATCCACTACAATGAGCAGTTCTTC. Translated: CASSSGQGIHYNEQFF.

The chain is built from TRBV7-8 and TRBJ2-3; 12 bases agree with TRBD2. The CDR3 loop spans 18 amino acids. Losses at the gene ends were 8 bases for V and 5 bases for J; bases not matched to a gene: 17. CDR1 and CDR2 (germline): SGHVS, FQNEAQ. The chain's CDR3 is CASAFSASGGEWVDTQYF. In DNA, the CDR3 is TGTGCCAGCGCCTTTTCGGCTAGCGGGGGGGAATGGGTAGATACGCAGTATTTT.

The rearrangement links TRBV7-9 to TRBJ2-7; perhaps TRBD2 as D (6 bases). Trimming cost V 5 bases and J 4 bases, with 9 bases left between them. The CDR3 covers 12 residues. Looked up from germline, CDR1 is SEHNR and CDR2 is FQNEAQ (reference sequence). The CDR3 DNA reads TGTGCCAGCAGCCCCGGGACTTACGAGCAGTACTTC. It specifies CASSPGTYEQYF.

This chain uses TRBV9 with TRBJ2-7; TRBD2 agrees at 8 bases. CDR1 and CDR2 (germline): SGDLS, YYNGEE. V dropped 7 bases and J dropped 2; count of bases not matched to a gene: 2. This CDR3 spans 12 amino acids. CDR3 DNA sequence: TGTGCCAGCGGCGGGGGGACCTACGAGCAGTACTTC. Its translation: CASGGGTYEQYF.